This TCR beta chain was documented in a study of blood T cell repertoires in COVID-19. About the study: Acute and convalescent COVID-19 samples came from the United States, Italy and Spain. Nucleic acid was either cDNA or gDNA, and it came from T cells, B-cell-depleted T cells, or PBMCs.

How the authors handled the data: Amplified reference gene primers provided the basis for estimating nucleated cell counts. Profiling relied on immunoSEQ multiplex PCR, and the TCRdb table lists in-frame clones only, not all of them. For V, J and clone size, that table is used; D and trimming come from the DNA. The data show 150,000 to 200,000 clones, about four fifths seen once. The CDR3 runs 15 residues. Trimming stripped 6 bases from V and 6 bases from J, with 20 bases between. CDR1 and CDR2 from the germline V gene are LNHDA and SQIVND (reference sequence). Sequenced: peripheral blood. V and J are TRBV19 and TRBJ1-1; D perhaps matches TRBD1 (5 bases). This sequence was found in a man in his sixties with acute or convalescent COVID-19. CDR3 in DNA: TGTGCCAGTAGCCACACCCTTCGTCGGGGGGCTGAAGCTTTCTTT. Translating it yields CASSHTLRRGAEAFF. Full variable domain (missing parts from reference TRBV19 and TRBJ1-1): DGGITQSPKYLFRKEGQNVTLSCEQNLNHDAMYWYRQDPGQGLRLIYYSQIVNDFQKGDIAEGYSVSREKKESFPLTVTSAQKNPTAFYLCASSHTLRRGAEAFFGQGTRLTVV.